This T cell receptor beta chain emerged from a study of blood T cell repertoires in COVID-19. Study context: T cells, B-cell-depleted T cells, or PBMCs provided the cDNA or gDNA that served as material.

Original processing notes: Estimation of nucleated cell counts relied on the amplification of reference gene primers. Clones were read by immunoSEQ multiplex PCR, and TCRdb kept only the in-frame ones, dropping some. That table supplies the V and J calls and clone size; D and trimming were determined from the DNA. The table has about 180,000 clones, about 88% seen once. This CDR3 is 12 amino acids long. Per germline, CDR1 MDHEN and CDR2 SYDVKM. V was pared by 5 bases and J by 2 bases, with 6 bases between. Adults between about 18 and 89 years of age took part from 20 to 25 US areas. Participants had their cohort set by participant-reported clinical history.

The chain employs TRBV28 and TRBJ1-2; a weak D match, TRBD1 (5 bases). The specimen sequenced was PBMCs or T cells enriched from blood (not recorded which). This TCR derives from a woman between 18 and 29 years old who had recovered from COVID-19. DNA of the CDR3: TGTGCCAGCAGTCAGGGAAACTATGGCTACACCTTC. Amino acid sequence: CASSQGNYGYTF.